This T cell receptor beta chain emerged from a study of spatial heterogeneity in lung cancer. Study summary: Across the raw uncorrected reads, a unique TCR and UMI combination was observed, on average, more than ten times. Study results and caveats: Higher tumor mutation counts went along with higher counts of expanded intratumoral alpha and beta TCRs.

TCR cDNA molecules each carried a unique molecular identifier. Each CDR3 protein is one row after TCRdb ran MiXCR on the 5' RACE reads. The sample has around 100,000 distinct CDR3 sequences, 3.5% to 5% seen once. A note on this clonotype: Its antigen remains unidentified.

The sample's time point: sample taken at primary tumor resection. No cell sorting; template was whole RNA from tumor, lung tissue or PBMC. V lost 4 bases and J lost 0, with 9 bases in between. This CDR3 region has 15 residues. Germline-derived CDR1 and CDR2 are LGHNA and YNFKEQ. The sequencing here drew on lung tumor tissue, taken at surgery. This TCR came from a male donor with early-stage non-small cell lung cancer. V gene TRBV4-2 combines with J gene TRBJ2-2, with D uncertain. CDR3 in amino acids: CASSPLAANTGELFF. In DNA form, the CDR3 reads TGTGCCAGCAGCCCCCTTGCGGCGAACACCGGGGAGCTGTTTTTT.